What follows are 20 T cell receptor beta chains derived from one specimen sequenced in a study of T-cell reconstitution after alpha-beta-depleted transplantation in children. A TCRbeta library incorporating unique molecular identifiers was prepared. TCRdb re-called the PCR reads with MiXCR, one entry per CDR3 protein. The data show approximately 350,000 distinct CDR3 sequences, under 13% seen once. The material was PBMCs from the stem cell graft donor, obtained from the stem cell graft. The receptors originated from a human donor who donated a stem cell graft to a child with acute lymphoblastic leukemia.

This clonotype was seen a handful of times. The gene calls are TRBV4-1 and TRBJ2-7; D possibly corresponds to TRBD2 (6 bases). The CDR3 runs to 16 residues. V gave up 3 bases and J gave up 0 bases, with 15 bases separating them. Germline V gene data show CDR1 as MGHRA and CDR2 as YSYEKL. The CDR3: CASSHIGLYTSYEQYF. CDR3 in DNA: TGCGCCAGCAGCCACATAGGACTATATACCTCCTACGAGCAGTACTTC.

The V and J genes are TRBV20-1 and TRBJ1-2; perhaps TRBD1 as D (5 bases). Germline values: CDR1 DFQATT, CDR2 SNEGSKA (reference sequence). V gave up 4 bases and J gave up 4 bases, with 10 bases separating them. This CDR3 has 12 amino acids. CDR3 coding DNA: TGCAGTGCTAATAGGGGTTCCTATGGCTACACCTTC. Its translation is CSANRGSYGYTF.

The sample holds a few counts of this clonotype. This rearrangement joins TRBV7-9 to TRBJ1-1, with 7 bases lining up with TRBD1. The trim removed 4 bases at V and 3 bases at J, leaving 8 bases unmatched. The germline gives CDR1 SEHNR, CDR2 FQNEAQ (reference sequence). This CDR3 is built from 15 residues. The CDR3 protein is CASSWAQGSHTEAFF. CDR3 nucleotides: TGTGCCAGCAGCTGGGCACAGGGGAGTCACACTGAAGCTTTCTTT.

The chain links TRBV5-1 to TRBJ2-1, with a possible D match to TRBD2 (5 bases). CDR1 and CDR2 (germline): SGHRS, YFSETQ. The V gene lost 0 bases and the J gene lost 15 bases, with 13 bases spanning the gap. This CDR3 has 12 residues. The CDR3 DNA is TGCGCCAGCAGCTTGGAACTAGACCGGAGGTTCTTC. Translated, it gives CASSLELDRRFF.

This clonotype was counted between two and nine times. The chain employs TRBV5-5 and TRBJ1-1; D gene unclear. The CDR3 loop spans 16 amino acids. Germline CDR1 and CDR2: SGHKS and YYEKEE (reference sequence). Trimming took off 5 bases at V and 3 bases at J, with 20 bases between the two ends. CDR3 nucleotide sequence: TGTGCCAGCAGTTTCTCTCCCCCCACAGCGGACACTGAAGCTTTCTTT. Translation gives CASSFSPPTADTEAFF.

The chain joins TRBV29-1 to TRBJ2-2; D gene unclear. The CDR3 totals 12 residues. V lost 3 bases, J lost 5 bases, and 7 bases lay in between. Germline V gene sequence: CDR1 SQVTM, CDR2 ANQGSEA. The DNA of the CDR3 is TGCAGCGTTGAGGGTCCGACCGGGGAGCTGTTTTTT. Translating gives CSVEGPTGELFF.

The chain combines TRBV6-1 with TRBJ2-1, with a possible D match to TRBD1 (6 bases). CDR1 and CDR2 from the germline V gene are MNHNS and SASEGT. Trimming removed 5 bases from V and 4 bases from J, with 15 bases in between. This CDR3 is 15 amino acids long. The CDR3 DNA is TGTGCCAGCAGTCCGGGACAACCACCTTACAATGAGCAGTTCTTC. Its protein product is CASSPGQPPYNEQFF.

The rearrangement joins TRBV5-1 to TRBJ2-7; D is ambiguous. Trimming left V 4 bases short and J 7 bases short, with 9 bases between. Germline V gene sequence: CDR1 SGHRS, CDR2 YFSETQ. This CDR3 region has 11 residues. CDR3 DNA sequence: TGCGCCAGCAGCCAGACAAATGAGCAGTACTTC. This translates into CASSQTNEQYF.

The chain carries TRBV15 and TRBJ2-5; D not certain. The CDR3 has 15 amino acids. Germline V gene data show CDR1 as LNHNV and CDR2 as YYDKDF (reference sequence). V lost 3 bases and J lost 2, with 13 bases in between. CDR3 DNA sequence: TGTGCCACCAGCAGCCATGGGTCTAGGCAAGAGACCCAGTACTTC. This codes for CATSSHGSRQETQYF.

Points on this clonotype: Compared with germline, one end of the junction differs, possibly owing to a read error. The genes are TRBV6-1 and TRBJ1-2; D not resolved. Germline CDR1 MNHNS, CDR2 SASEGT. The CDR3 has 13 residues. The CDR3 protein is CASRDQGQRGYTF. CDR3 coding DNA: TGTGCCAGCCGTGATCAAGGGCAACGTGGCTACACCTTC.

This clonotype was seen a handful of times. This chain connects TRBV19 to TRBJ2-7; D ambiguous. Germline V CDR1 and CDR2: LNHDA, SQIVND (reference sequence). The CDR3 has 14 residues. Trimming shortened V by 5 bases and J by 7 bases, and 18 bases separated the two germline ends. The CDR3 DNA follows: TGTGCCAGTAGTCCGACACCCTCTACTTTTGAGCAGTACTTC. Its translation: CASSPTPSTFEQYF.

This clonotype was picked up a small number of times. The rearrangement joins TRBV28 to TRBJ2-7; 7 positions agree with TRBD1. In germline, CDR1 is MDHEN, CDR2 SYDVKM. V was clipped by 10 bases and J by 2 bases; unmatched bases: 17. CDR3 length equals 16 residues. The CDR3 sequence: CATTPGGFSKTYEQYF. The DNA for the CDR3 is TGTGCCACCACTCCAGGGGGTTTTTCCAAAACCTACGAGCAGTACTTC.

The J gene is TRBJ2-6, the V gene TRBV10-3, with D maybe TRBD2 (7 bases). Germline lookup yields CDR1 ENHRY and CDR2 SYGVKD. V lost 4 bases and J 2 bases, leaving 18 bases between the germline ends. This CDR3 spans 18 amino acids. CDR3 bases: TGTGCCATCAGTGGTGGAACAGGGAGGGTAGCTGGGGCCAACGTCCTGACTTTC. This sequence encodes CAISGGTGRVAGANVLTF.

The V call is TRBV21-1, the J call TRBJ1-2; TRBD1, the table's D call, was not compared with the DNA. TRBV21-1 is assigned pseudogene status. CDR3 length: 15 amino acids. In DNA, the CDR3 is TGTGCCAGCAGTCCGGGGGGCGCTCCCCACTATGGCTACACCTTC. This codes for CASSPGGAPHYGYTF.

The V gene is TRBV4-1, the J gene TRBJ2-1; 7 bases match TRBD2. Germline V gives CDR1 MGHRA, CDR2 YSYEKL. The CDR3 sequence is 18 residues long. V dropped 0 bases and J dropped 5; count of bases not matched to a gene: 13. CDR3 in amino acids: CASSQDPLAGVKDNEQFF. The CDR3 DNA is TGCGCCAGCAGCCAAGATCCATTGGCGGGAGTGAAGGACAATGAGCAGTTCTTC.

The J gene is TRBJ2-1, the V gene TRBV27; a possible D gene is TRBD2 (6 bases). Germline V gene data show CDR1 as MNHEY and CDR2 as SMNVEV (reference sequence). The length of the CDR3 is 15 residues. V was pared by 3 bases and J by 4 bases, with 13 bases between. The chain's CDR3 is CASSLSAGPYNEQFF. The CDR3 coding sequence is TGTGCCAGCAGTTTGTCTGCGGGACCATACAATGAGCAGTTCTTC.

J is TRBJ1-1 and V is TRBV27, with D possibly matching TRBD1 (6 bases). Germline CDR1 reads MNHEY; CDR2 reads SMNVEV (reference sequence). The CDR3 spans 14 residues. Trimming removed 6 bases at V and 2 bases at J, with 13 bases between. CDR3 DNA sequence: TGTGCCAGCAGAGTTGGCAGGGGTAACACTGAAGCTTTCTTT. Amino acid sequence: CASRVGRGNTEAFF.

V and J are TRBV10-3 and TRBJ2-7; no clear D gene. Germline V gene data show CDR1 as ENHRY and CDR2 as SYGVKD. Trimming removed 8 bases from V and 3 bases from J, with 11 bases in between. This CDR3 region has 12 residues. The CDR3 protein is CAIGASLYEQYF. The CDR3 bases are TGTGCCATCGGAGCCTCCCTCTACGAGCAGTACTTC.

The chain joins TRBV5-1 to TRBJ2-5; D possibly matches TRBD1 or TRBD2 (6 bases each). Germline V CDR1 and CDR2: SGHRS, YFSETQ. CDR3 length: 14 residues. V was trimmed by 3 bases and J by 5 bases, leaving 14 bases between them. The CDR3 DNA reads as TGCGCCAGCAGCTGGGGGCAGGGAGGCGAGACCCAGTACTTC. It is translated as CASSWGQGGETQYF. The full variable domain, in which reference TRBV5-1 and TRBJ2-5 provide the parts outside the CDR3, is KAGVTQTPRYLIKTRGQQVTLSCSPISGHRSVSWYQQTPGQGLQFLFEYFSETQRNKGNFPGRFSGRQFSNSRSEMNVSTLELGDSALYLCASSWGQGGETQYFGPGTRLLVL.

This clonotype has a handful of counts. The V and J genes are TRBV20-1 and TRBJ2-3; possible D gene TRBD1, 7 bases. CDR3 length equals 17 residues. Germline V gives CDR1 DFQATT, CDR2 SNEGSKA (reference sequence). V lost 5 bases, J lost 2 bases, and 23 bases lay in between. The DNA of the CDR3 is TGCAGTGCTGCTCCCCCTTTCGACAGGGACTTCACAGATACGCAGTATTTT. Translation gives CSAAPPFDRDFTDTQYF.